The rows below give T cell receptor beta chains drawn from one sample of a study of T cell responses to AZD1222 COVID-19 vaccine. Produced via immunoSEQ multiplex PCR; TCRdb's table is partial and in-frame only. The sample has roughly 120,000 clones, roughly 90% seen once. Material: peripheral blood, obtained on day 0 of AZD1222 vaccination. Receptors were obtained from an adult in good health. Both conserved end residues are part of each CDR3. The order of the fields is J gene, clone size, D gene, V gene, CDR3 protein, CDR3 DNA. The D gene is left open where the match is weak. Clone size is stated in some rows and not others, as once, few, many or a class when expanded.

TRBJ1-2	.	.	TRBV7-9	CASSVTVNYGYTF	TGTGCCAGCAGCGTTACAGTGAACTATGGCTACACCTTC
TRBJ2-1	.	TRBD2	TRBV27	CASSRAGLAGDNEQFF	TGTGCCAGCAGTCGCGCTGGACTAGCGGGTGACAATGAGCAGTTCTTC
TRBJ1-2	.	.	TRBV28	CASSSQVGHGYTF	TGTGCCAGCAGTTCCCAAGTAGGCCATGGCTACACCTTC
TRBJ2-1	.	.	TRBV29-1	CSGKPGERLAEQFF	TGCAGCGGTAAACCAGGGGAGAGGCTCGCTGAGCAGTTCTTC
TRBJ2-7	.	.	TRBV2	CASKDSKVYEQYF	TGTGCCAGCAAAGACAGCAAGGTCTACGAGCAGTACTTC
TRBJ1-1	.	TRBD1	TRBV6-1	CASSENRGWTEAFF	TGTGCCAGCAGTGAAAACAGGGGATGGACTGAAGCTTTCTTT
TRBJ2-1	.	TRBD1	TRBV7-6	CASSLSPQGNYNEQFF	TGTGCCAGCAGCTTAAGCCCACAGGGGAACTACAATGAGCAGTTCTTC
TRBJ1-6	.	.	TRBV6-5	CASSYFGQHNSPLHF	TGTGCCAGCAGTTACTTTGGACAGCATAATTCACCCCTCCACTTT
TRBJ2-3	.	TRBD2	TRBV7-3	CASSLIGGGPDTQYF	TGTGCCAGCAGCTTAATTGGCGGGGGACCAGATACGCAGTATTTT
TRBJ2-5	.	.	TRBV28	CASRHLDGNQETQYF	TGTGCCAGCAGACACCTGGACGGAAACCAAGAGACCCAGTACTTC
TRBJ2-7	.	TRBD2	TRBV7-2	CASSPGGGSSYEQYF	TGTGCCAGCAGCCCCGGGGGGGGCAGCAGCTACGAGCAGTACTTC
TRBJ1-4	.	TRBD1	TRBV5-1	CASSVYRGVNEKLFF	TGCGCCAGCAGCGTCTACAGGGGCGTAAATGAAAAACTGTTTTTT
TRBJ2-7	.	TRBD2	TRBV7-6	CASSSRGGSYEQYF	TGTGCCAGCAGCTCCCGGGGCGGGAGCTACGAGCAGTACTTC
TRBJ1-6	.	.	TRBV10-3	CAISASEDSPLHF	TGTGCCATCAGTGCGAGCGAGGATTCACCCCTCCACTTT
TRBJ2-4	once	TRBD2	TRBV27	CASSWVTSGPGKNIQYF	TGTGCCAGCAGTTGGGTGACTAGCGGGCCGGGCAAAAACATTCAGTACTTC
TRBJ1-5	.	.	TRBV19	CASSAGETPQHF	TGTGCCAGTAGTGCAGGGGAGACGCCCCAGCATTTT
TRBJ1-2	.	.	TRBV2	CASSDWGASIYGYTF	TGTGCCAGCAGTGACTGGGGGGCGAGTATCTATGGCTACACCTTC
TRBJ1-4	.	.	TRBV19	CASRGQGVEKLFF	TGTGCCAGTAGAGGCCAGGGAGTCGAAAAACTGTTTTTT
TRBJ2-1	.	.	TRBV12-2	CASRLLTLGPGSSYNEQFF	TGTGCAAGTCGCTTGCTTACCCTAGGTCCAGGGAGCTCCTACAATGAGCAGTTCTTC
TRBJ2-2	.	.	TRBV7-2	CASSNPRNTGELFF	TGTGCCAGCAGCAACCCACGCAACACCGGGGAGCTGTTTTTT
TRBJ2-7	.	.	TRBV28	CASVKGFNEQYF	TGTGCCAGCGTAAAGGGGTTCAACGAGCAGTACTTC
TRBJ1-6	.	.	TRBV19	CASSSRLGAGSPLHF	TGTGCCAGTAGTTCCCGGTTGGGGGCTGGTTCACCCCTCCACTTT
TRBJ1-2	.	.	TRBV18	CASSPGDGVGGHGYTF	TGTGCCAGCTCACCAGGTGACGGGGTTGGCGGGCATGGCTACACCTTC
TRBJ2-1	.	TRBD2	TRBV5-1	CASTLQTSGSYNEQFF	TGCGCCAGCACCCTTCAGACTAGCGGGAGTTACAATGAGCAGTTCTTC
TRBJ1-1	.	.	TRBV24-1	CATSGTANTEAFF	TGTGCCACCAGTGGGACGGCGAACACTGAAGCTTTCTTT
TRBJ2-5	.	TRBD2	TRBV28	CASSLVTSGRVGYF	TGTGCCAGCAGTTTGGTTACTAGCGGGAGGGTGGGGTACTTC
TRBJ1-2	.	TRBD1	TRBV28	CASSPGTGKEYTF	TGTGCCAGCTCCCCCGGGACAGGGAAGGAGTACACCTTC
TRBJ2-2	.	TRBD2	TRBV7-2	CASSPHSGGAGELFF	TGTGCCAGCAGCCCCCATAGCGGGGGTGCCGGGGAGCTGTTTTTT
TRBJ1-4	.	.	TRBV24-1	CATSGAGTGEKLFF	TGTGCCACCAGTGGGGCAGGAACAGGAGAAAAACTGTTTTTT
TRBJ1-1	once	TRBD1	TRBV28	CASSLDRGRAFF	TGTGCCAGCAGTTTGGACAGGGGTAGAGCTTTCTTT
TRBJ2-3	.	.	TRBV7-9	CASSPSDRATDTQYF	TGTGCCAGCAGCCCCTCGGACCGGGCCACAGATACGCAGTATTTT
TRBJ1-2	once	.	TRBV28	CASSLAGPYGYTF	TGTGCCAGCAGTTTAGCGGGGCCCTATGGCTACACCTTC
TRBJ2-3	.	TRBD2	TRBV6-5	CATLSGSGTDTQYF	TGTGCCACCTTAAGCGGGAGTGGCACAGATACGCAGTATTTT
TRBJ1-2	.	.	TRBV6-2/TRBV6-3	CASSYPGHGRINYGYTF	TGTGCCAGCAGTTACCCCGGACATGGGAGGATTAACTATGGCTACACCTTC
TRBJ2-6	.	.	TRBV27	CASSSTTGIPSGANVLTF	TGTGCCAGCAGTTCTACCACCGGGATCCCCTCTGGGGCCAACGTCCTGACTTTC
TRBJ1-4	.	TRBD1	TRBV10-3	CAISPGQGGEKLFF	TGTGCCATCAGTCCCGGACAGGGAGGAGAAAAACTGTTTTTT
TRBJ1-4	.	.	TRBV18	CASSPGGTDNEKLFF	TGTGCCAGCTCACCAGGCGGCACCGATAATGAAAAACTGTTTTTT
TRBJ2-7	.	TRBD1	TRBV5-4	CASSADRVREQYF	TGTGCCAGCAGCGCGGACAGGGTGCGGGAGCAGTACTTC
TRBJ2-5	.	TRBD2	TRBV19	CASSTGLVWETQYF	TGTGCCAGTAGTACGGGACTAGTATGGGAGACCCAGTACTTC
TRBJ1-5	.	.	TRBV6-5	CASWRGMNQPQHF	TGTGCCAGCTGGAGGGGGATGAATCAGCCCCAGCATTTT
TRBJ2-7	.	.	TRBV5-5	CASSFTQGPSYEQYF	TGTGCCAGCAGCTTTACTCAGGGCCCTTCCTACGAGCAGTACTTC
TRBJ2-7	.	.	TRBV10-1	CASSESKTGIHEQYF	TGCGCCAGCAGTGAGTCGAAAACGGGGATCCACGAGCAGTACTTC
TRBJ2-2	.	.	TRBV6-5	CASSWSLVTGELFF	TGTGCCAGCAGTTGGTCTTTAGTGACCGGGGAGCTGTTTTTT
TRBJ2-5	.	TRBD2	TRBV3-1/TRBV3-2	CASAKQRGRPIQETQYF	TGTGCCAGCGCGAAGCAGCGGGGTCGACCCATCCAAGAGACCCAGTACTTC
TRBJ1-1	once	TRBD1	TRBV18	CASSRTGDTEAFF	TGTGCCAGCTCTCGGACAGGGGACACTGAAGCTTTCTTT
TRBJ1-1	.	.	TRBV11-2	CASSQSATPEAFF	TGTGCCAGCAGCCAGAGTGCGACCCCTGAAGCTTTCTTT
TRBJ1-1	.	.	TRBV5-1	CASTTGVSVGTEAFF	TGCGCCAGCACTACGGGGGTGAGCGTAGGAACTGAAGCTTTCTTT
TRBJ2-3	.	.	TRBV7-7	CASSLVVTDTQYF	TGTGCTAGCAGCTTAGTTGTCACAGATACGCAGTATTTT
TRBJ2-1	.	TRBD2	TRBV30	CAWSVRRTRQFF	TGTGCCTGGAGTGTACGGAGGACTAGACAGTTCTTC
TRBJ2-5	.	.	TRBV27	CASSLFRRRGQETQYF	TGTGCCAGCAGTTTATTTCGGAGACGTGGTCAAGAGACCCAGTACTTC
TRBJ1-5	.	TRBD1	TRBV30	CAWSYRGRKPQHF	TGTGCCTGGAGTTACAGGGGGCGGAAGCCCCAGCATTTT
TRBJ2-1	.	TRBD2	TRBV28	CASSPYLAGGRNEQFF	TGTGCCAGCAGTCCCTATCTAGCGGGAGGTCGTAATGAGCAGTTCTTC
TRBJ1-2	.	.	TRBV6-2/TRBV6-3	CASSYSNLRGYTF	TGTGCCAGCAGTTATTCGAATTTGCGTGGCTACACCTTC
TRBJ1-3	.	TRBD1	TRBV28	CASIAGGSGNTIYF	TGTGCCAGCATCGCAGGGGGATCTGGAAACACCATATATTTT
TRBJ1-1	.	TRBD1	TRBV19	CASRDIQGAQTEAFF	TGTGCCAGTAGAGACATTCAGGGGGCGCAGACTGAAGCTTTCTTT
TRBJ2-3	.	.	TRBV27	CASSLFETQYF	TGTGCCAGCAGTTTATTCGAGACGCAGTATTTT
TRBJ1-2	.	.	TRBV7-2	CASSLDPRNIYGYTF	TGTGCCAGCAGCTTAGACCCACGCAATATCTATGGCTACACCTTC
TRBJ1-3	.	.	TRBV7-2	CASSLWKASGNTIYF	TGTGCCAGCAGCTTATGGAAAGCCTCTGGAAACACCATATATTTT
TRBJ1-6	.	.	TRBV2	CASSDGSPSSYNSPLHF	TGTGCCAGCAGTGACGGCAGTCCGAGCTCCTATAATTCACCCCTCCACTTT